This TCR beta chain was sequenced during a study of blood T cells in healthy people across ages. CDR3 size: 10 residues. V lost 5 bases to trimming and J lost 8 bases, with 10 bases between them. The germline V gene encodes CDR1 DFQATT and CDR2 SNEGSKA (reference sequence). This clonotype was detected a few times. The use of a sample-barcoded 5' primer and a J-beta primer mix characterized a second PCR of roughly 6 to 12 cycles. TCRdb passed the 5' RACE reads through MiXCR, listing each CDR3 protein once. The sample holds hundreds of thousands of distinct CDR3 sequences, just under 25% seen once. These data are also associated with another study on T cells of mothers and their children.

The TCR was taken from a boy between 5 and 17 years old in good health. The specimen was blood. The V gene is TRBV20-1, the J gene TRBJ2-7; D not certain. The CDR3 protein is CSAGTFQQYF. As DNA, the CDR3 is TGCAGTGCTGGAACATTCCAGCAGTACTTC.